The sample holds one count of the clone carrying this TCR beta chain. The antigen is not known. The donors belonged to the roughly 120-subject validation cohort, separate from the roughly 700-subject first cohort. Sequenced by immunoSEQ multiplex PCR; TCRdb stores in-frame clones only, minus some. Here the sample spans 150,000 to 200,000 clones, around 85% being singletons. This record comes from a study of cytomegalovirus exposure and HLA in healthy donors. Study-level points and caveats: That first-cohort TCR clusters tended to co-occur in the approximately 120 validation repertoires was found in a later analysis. There were some 150 TCR beta chains listed as cytomegalovirus-associated. Reportedly, cytomegalovirus status was diagnosed with high sensitivity and specificity.

Germline V lookup: CDR1 PRHDT, CDR2 FYEKMQ (reference sequence). The CDR3 is 12 residues long. Trimming removed 5 bases at V and 1 base at J, with 5 bases between. The sequenced sample was PBMCs. The V call is TRBV13, the J call TRBJ1-1; D uncertain. The sequence was collected from a woman aged 25-40 years in good health and CMV-seronegative. DNA for the CDR3: TGTGCCAGCAGCCCCGCGAACACTGAAGCTTTCTTT. It yields the protein CASSPANTEAFF.